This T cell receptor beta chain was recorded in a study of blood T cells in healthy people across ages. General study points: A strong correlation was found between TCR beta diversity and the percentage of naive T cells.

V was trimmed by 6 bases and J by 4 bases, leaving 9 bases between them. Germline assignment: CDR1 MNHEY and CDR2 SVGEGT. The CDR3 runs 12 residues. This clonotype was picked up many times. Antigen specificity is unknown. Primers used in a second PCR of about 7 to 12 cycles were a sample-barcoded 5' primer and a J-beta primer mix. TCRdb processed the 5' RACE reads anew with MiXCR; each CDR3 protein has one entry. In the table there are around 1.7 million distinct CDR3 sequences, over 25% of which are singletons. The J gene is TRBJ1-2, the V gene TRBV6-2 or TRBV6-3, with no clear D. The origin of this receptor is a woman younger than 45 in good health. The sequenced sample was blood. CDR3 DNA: TGTGCCAGCAGCCCGATGGGCTATGGCTACACCTTC. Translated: CASSPMGYGYTF.